The TCR beta chain described here comes from a study of shared clonotypes between healthy human individuals. A remark on this clone: Its specificity is not known.

Repertoires were generated with immunoSEQ multiplex PCR, while TCRdb's copy carries only in-frame clones and drops some. The sample has 450,000 to 650,000 clones, about 80% seen once. Nashville, Tennessee was home to all donors, each a Caucasian adult. Genomic DNA from unsorted samples was obtained from 80 million to 100 million PBMCs (per sample). Study-level findings and limits: An effect of sequencing depth on clonotype sharing among donors was expected.

The CDR3 runs to 13 residues. Trimming took 5 bases from V and 3 from J, leaving 10 bases between them. Germline assignment: CDR1 LNHNV and CDR2 YYDKDF (reference sequence). The chain employs TRBV15 and TRBJ2-5; a possible D gene is TRBD1 (5 bases). The source is a middle-aged woman in good health. Some clones in this sample may be carry-over from other donors' samples. Material for sequencing was PBMCs. The CDR3 nucleotides are TGTGCCACCAGCCCACGCAGGGAAGAGACCCAGTACTTC. Translating it yields CATSPRREETQYF. Together with reference TRBV15 and TRBJ2-5, the CDR3 gives the full variable domain: DAMVIQNPRYQVTQFGKPVTLSCSQTLNHNVMYWYQQKSSQAPKLLFHYYDKDFNNEADTPDNFQSRRPNTSFCFLDIRSPGLGDTAMYLCATSPRREETQYFGPGTRLLVL.